One sample yielded the 20 T cell receptor beta chains listed below, sequenced in a study of T cells after yellow fever vaccination. TCRdb re-derived calls from the 5' RACE reads in MiXCR, one entry per CDR3 protein. The sample lists 450,000 to 550,000 distinct CDR3 sequences; roughly a fifth were seen once. Sequences were derived from PBMCs, sampled 15 days after the yellow fever booster vaccination. Receptor source: a man under 40 who received the YFV17D yellow fever vaccine.

This clonotype was detected only a few times. This sequence joins TRBV12-3 or TRBV12-4 and TRBJ1-5, with 10 bases identical to TRBD1. CDR3 size: 15 residues. Unmatched junction bases numbered 2, after V lost 6 bases and J lost 0 bases. The CDR3 DNA sequence: TGTGCCAGCAGCCGGGACAGGGGTAGCAATCAGCCCCAGCATTTT. Translation gives CASSRDRGSNQPQHF.

This clonotype was counted between two and nine times. J is TRBJ2-7 and V is TRBV10-3; 7 nucleotides align to TRBD2. Germline V gene lookup returns CDR1 ENHRY and CDR2 SYGVKD. The CDR3 contains 14 residues. The V gene end was trimmed by 4 bases and the J gene end by 2 bases; junction bases not matched to a gene: 5. The CDR3 loop reads CAISGKGTTYEQYF. In DNA form, the CDR3 reads TGTGCCATCAGTGGTAAGGGGACTACCTACGAGCAGTACTTC.

This chain connects TRBV5-6 to TRBJ2-2; 11 bases fit TRBD2. The length of the CDR3 is 17 residues. Germline CDR1 is SGHDT and CDR2 is YYEEEE. The V and J ends lost 4 bases and 5 bases, in that order; junction bases with no gene match: 10. The CDR3 DNA is TGTGCCAGCAGCCCGACATTAGCGGGAGGGCCAACCGGGGAGCTGTTTTTT. As protein: CASSPTLAGGPTGELFF.

This clonotype was observed a handful of times. CDR3 sequence reads: CASSPRLAGSETQYF. CDR3 in DNA: TGTGCCAGCAGCCCCCGACTAGCGGGTTCTGAGACCCAGTACTTC. The chain recombines TRBV3-1 with TRBJ2-5; the match to TRBD2 covers 10 bases. The ends lost 4 bases at V and 5 bases at J; junction bases unmatched: 7. This CDR3 contains 15 residues. Germline V gives CDR1 LGHDT, CDR2 YNNKEL (reference sequence).

This chain connects TRBV29-1 to TRBJ2-2; 8 nucleotides align to TRBD1. V lost 3 bases, J lost 6 bases, and 3 bases stayed unmatched. Germline V gives CDR1 SQVTM, CDR2 ANQGSEA. The CDR3 runs 13 residues. The CDR3 DNA sequence: TGCAGCGTTGAGGGACAGGTATCCGGGGAGCTGTTTTTT. Translation gives CSVEGQVSGELFF.

There are a few counts of this clonotype. The rearrangement joins TRBV18 to TRBJ2-7; TRBD2 agrees at 7 bases. The V segment lost 6 bases and the J segment 0 bases; nucleotides outside the gene matches: 11. Germline assignment: CDR1 KGHSH and CDR2 LQKENI. This CDR3 is 16 amino acids long. The chain's CDR3 is CASSPRAAGISYEQYF. The DNA for the CDR3 is TGTGCCAGCTCGCCCAGAGCAGCGGGAATCTCCTACGAGCAGTACTTC.

This clonotype has a handful of counts. V and J are TRBV5-1 and TRBJ2-7; 12 nucleotides agree with TRBD1. Germline V lookup: CDR1 SGHRS, CDR2 YFSETQ. This CDR3 has 15 amino acids. J lost 4 bases, V lost 4 bases, and 6 bases had no gene match. Here the CDR3 DNA reads TGCGCCAGCAGCGTTGGGACAGGGGGCATGTACGAGCAGTACTTC. This gives the protein CASSVGTGGMYEQYF. Supplemented by reference TRBV5-1 and TRBJ2-7, the full variable domain reads KAGVTQTPRYLIKTRGQQVTLSCSPISGHRSVSWYQQTPGQGLQFLFEYFSETQRNKGNFPGRFSGRQFSNSRSEMNVSTLELGDSALYLCASSVGTGGMYEQYFGPGTRLTVT.

The J gene is TRBJ2-3, the V gene TRBV29-1; TRBD2 might be the D (6 bases). The CDR3 has 15 residues. The germline CDR1 and CDR2 sequences are SQVTM and ANQGSEA. Trimming left V 6 bases short and J 3 bases short, with 19 bases between. CDR3 DNA sequence: TGCAGCGTCGCCCGCGACCAGGCGGGAACAGATACGCAGTATTTT. Its protein product is CSVARDQAGTDTQYF.

This clonotype was detected ten times or more. The V gene is TRBV7-2, the J gene TRBJ2-2, with D unclear. The germline CDR1 and CDR2 sequences are SGHTA and FQGNSA. The germline V and J ends were trimmed by 1 base and 1 base, with 4 bases remaining between them. The length of the CDR3 is 14 residues. The CDR3 loop is CASSLVRNTGELFF. DNA of the CDR3: TGTGCCAGCAGCTTAGTACGGAACACCGGGGAGCTGTTTTTT. Using reference TRBV7-2 and TRBJ2-2 for the parts outside the CDR3, the full variable domain is GAGVSQSPSNKVTEKGKDVELRCDPISGHTALYWYRQSLGQGLEFLIYFQGNSAPDKSGLPSDRFSAERTGGSVSTLTIQRTQQEDSAVYLCASSLVRNTGELFFGEGSRLTVL.

This clonotype was seen a handful of times. The V call is TRBV10-2, the J call TRBJ2-5; maybe TRBD2 (6 bases). The germline V and J ends were trimmed by 7 bases and 3 bases, with 18 bases remaining between them. The CDR3 contains 15 residues. From germline, CDR1 is WSHSY and CDR2 SAAADI. The CDR3 protein is CASTGWGEQEETQYF. The DNA of the CDR3 is TGCGCCAGCACTGGCTGGGGGGAGCAAGAAGAGACCCAGTACTTC.

V is TRBV29-1 and J is TRBJ2-1, with 8 bases lining up with TRBD1. The CDR3 runs to 13 residues. Germline loops: CDR1 SQVTM, CDR2 ANQGSEA. The J segment lost 9 bases and the V segment lost 8 bases, leaving 12 bases of the junction unmatched. The CDR3 DNA reads as TGCAGCTCGAAGGTCTCAGGGGGCTCTGAGCAGTTCTTC. Translation: CSSKVSGGSEQFF.

The genes are TRBV12-1 and TRBJ2-4; TRBD1 is the table's D call and was not checked against the DNA. TRBV12-1 is flagged as a pseudogene. The CDR3 is made up of 16 amino acids. The CDR3 reads CASSSAGRTGGHIQYF. The CDR3, as DNA: TGTGCCAGCAGCTCCGCGGGCCGGACGGGGGGGCACATTCAGTACTTC.

This rearrangement joins TRBV5-1 to TRBJ2-1; TRBD2 aligns across 10 bases. Germline-derived CDR1 and CDR2 are SGHRS and YFSETQ. The CDR3 has 16 amino acids. Germline trimming cut 0 bases from V and 7 bases from J; bases unmatched to any gene: 7. As DNA, the CDR3 is TGCGCCAGCAGCTTGGCCACAGCGGGAGGGGGAAATGAGCAGTTCTTC. It encodes CASSLATAGGGNEQFF.

This clonotype has only a few counts. The rearrangement links TRBV3-1 to TRBJ2-5; D may correspond to TRBD1 or TRBD2 (5 bases each). The V end lost 3 bases, the J end lost 5 bases, and 7 bases lay between the germline ends. Per germline, CDR1 LGHDT and CDR2 YNNKEL (reference sequence). This CDR3 has 12 residues. The CDR3 sequence: CASSHEGETQYF. CDR3 nucleotides: TGTGCCAGCAGCCACGAGGGGGAGACCCAGTACTTC.

The chain links TRBV24-1 to TRBJ2-5, with TRBD1 identical over 8 bases. After removal of 12 bases from V and 5 bases from J, the junction contained 7 bases not matched to a gene. Per germline, CDR1 KGHDR and CDR2 SFDVKD. CDR3 length: 12 residues. The CDR3 loop reads CAVQGDLETQYF. CDR3 nucleotide sequence: TGTGCCGTACAGGGGGACCTGGAGACCCAGTACTTC.

The chain is built from TRBV7-9 and TRBJ2-7, with D tentatively TRBD2 (6 bases). CDR3 size: 16 residues. Germline CDR1 SEHNR, CDR2 FQNEAQ (reference sequence). V gave up 3 bases and J gave up 3 bases, with 18 bases separating them. CDR3 in amino acids: CASSLSRGGASYEQYF. CDR3 nucleotide sequence: TGTGCCAGCAGCTTGTCGAGGGGCGGGGCCAGCTACGAGCAGTACTTC. Looking up the rest from reference TRBV7-9 and TRBJ2-7 gives the full variable domain: DTGVSQNPRHKITKRGQNVTFRCDPISEHNRLYWYRQTLGQGPEFLTYFQNEAQLEKSRLLSDRFSAERPKGSFSTLEIQRTEQGDSAMYLCASSLSRGGASYEQYFGPGTRLTVT.

This clonotype has just a few counts. J is TRBJ1-5 and V is TRBV20-1; D gene uncertain. This CDR3 has 12 amino acids. Germline assignment: CDR1 DFQATT and CDR2 SNEGSKA (reference sequence). V lost 5 bases and J lost 0, with 5 bases in between. DNA of the CDR3: TGCAGTGCTGGTTATAGCAATCAGCCCCAGCATTTT. This codes for CSAGYSNQPQHF.

Points on this clonotype: This may stem from a read error, because a much larger clone lies one nucleotide away. This is likely a read error, given that the CDR3 carries no conserved phenylalanine or tryptophan at its end. The V and J genes are TRBV3-1 and TRBJ2-5; D remains ambiguous. V lost 1 base and J 0 bases, leaving 9 bases between the germline ends. The CDR3 covers 15 residues. The germline V gene encodes CDR1 LGHDT and CDR2 YNNKEL (reference sequence). CDR3 sequence reads: CASSQVGQHQETQYL. CDR3 bases: TGTGCCAGCAGCCAAGTTGGCCAGCACCAAGAGACCCAGTACTTG.

Only a few counts were recorded for this clonotype. The genes are TRBV11-2 and TRBJ2-1, with D maybe TRBD2 (6 bases). The CDR3 is made up of 15 amino acids. Germline V gene lookup returns CDR1 SGHAT and CDR2 FQNNGV. Trimming took off 4 bases at V and 2 bases at J, with 12 bases between the two ends. CDR3 protein: CASSSGGGTYNEQFF. CDR3 sequence (DNA): TGTGCCAGCAGCTCTGGTGGGGGGACCTACAATGAGCAGTTCTTC.

This chain joins TRBV24-1 and TRBJ2-2; 15 bases align to TRBD2. From germline, CDR1 is KGHDR and CDR2 SFDVKD. The CDR3 is 16 amino acids. The ends lost 3 bases at V and 5 bases at J; junction bases unmatched: 0. The CDR3 region has the DNA TGTGCCACCAGTGATGGACTAGCGGGAGGGACCGGGGAGCTGTTTTTT. This translates into CATSDGLAGGTGELFF.